This T cell receptor beta chain emerged from a study of vaccination and CD4 T cells after COVID-19 (dated by TCRdb to 2022 to 2024). Turning to the overall study: Convalescent patients had a positive SARS-CoV-2 result on nasal swab PCR, and of these patients, under ten had mild disease and one had severe disease. For stimulating the cultures, overlapping spike peptide pools were used, derived from SARS-CoV-2 as well as from the common cold coronaviruses HCoV-NL63, HCoV-OC43 and HCoV-229E. In the convalescent cohort there were six males and four females, among whom were two Hispanic individuals, seven Caucasians, two Asians and one multiracial person. Each participant got two doses of either the Pfizer-BioNTech BNT162b2 vaccine (n=8) or the Moderna mRNA-1273 vaccine (n=2). The spike-specific CD4+ TCR repertoire was compared before and after mRNA vaccination in 10 COVID-19 convalescent patients and 4 infection-naive healthy vaccine recipients. Post-vaccine blood samples were obtained a median of roughly 75 days after the second vaccine dose, with a range of roughly 13 to 250 days. Post-COVID blood samples were collected from convalescent patients a median of around 100 days after diagnosis, with a range of roughly 30 to 161 days. In control cultures, a CEFX viral epitope pool was used as positive control, an HIV-1 Nef peptide pool was used as negative control, or no peptide was added.

The table lists this clonotype with a few counts. Its antigen is currently not known. Per-nucleotide qualities are absent, and no much larger clonotype sits a single base away. The intended sense of this specimen's treatment or condition label: roughly 10-day PBMC culture with coronavirus spike peptide pools or control peptides (ViraFEST assay). To expand antigen-specific T cells with peptide pools and then pick out the expanded clonotypes through TCR sequencing, the study relied on the ViraFEST assay. The convalescent patients' positive SARS-CoV-2 PCR tests fell between March and December 2020, which was before the Alpha, Beta and Delta variants emerged in the United States. More than 1.5 million PBMCs per well were cultured in IMDM with about 5% human AB serum and 8.5 to 10 IU/ml IL-2, plus 10 ug/ml peptide pools. On days 3 and 7, half of the culture medium was replaced with fresh IL-2-containing medium. After approximately 11 days of culture, CD4+ T cells were isolated by negative selection with the EasySep CD4+ T cell isolation kit. Ficoll-Paque Plus gradient centrifugation was used to isolate PBMCs from whole blood, and the isolated PBMCs were then either used fresh or cryopreserved at -140C. Triplicate wells were generally used for each culture condition.

Libraries were constructed by PCR. TCR sequencing of DNA from cultured CD4+ T cells used the Oncomine TCR Beta short-read assay at the Johns Hopkins FTIC core. Genomic DNA was extracted from the cultured CD4+ T cells with the QIAamp micro DNA kit. The Oncomine TCR Beta libraries from cultured CD4+ T cells were pooled using unique dual indexes and then sequenced on an Illumina iSeq 100. In the original analysis: Non-productive sequences were removed, and CDR3s that did not start with C, did not end with F or W, or were shorter than 7 amino acids were discarded. Antigen-specific clonotypes were identified using the MANAFEST web application through comparison of peptide-stimulated wells with reference and other culture wells. An FDR below 0.05, an odds ratio above 5, and a productive frequency above 0.1% in at least two of three replicate wells were required for clones to be considered positive. Cross-reactive clonotypes were defined as significantly expanded in both SARS-CoV-2 spike wells and at least one common cold coronavirus spike condition. Levenshtein distances (stringdist) and unrooted phylogenetic trees (ape) in R version 3.6.1 were used to assess CDR3 homology. TCRdb reworked the public reads: Q25 trimming with fastp, MiXCR clone assembly, productive beta chains retained. Every entry covers one CDR3 protein and lists the most common genes and DNA from its rows. The authors' filters were not applied to this entry. The sample table records about 20,000 distinct CDR3 sequences; less than 55% of these occur just once. The ten most abundant clones make up 8% to 9.5% of the sample.

Beyond this particular receptor, the publication reports: The number of convalescent patients in the study was relatively small, and the study did not examine early timepoints following natural infection. In convalescent patients, a median about 86% of post-vaccine SARS-CoV-2-reactive clones were detected only after vaccination, suggesting vaccine-specific priming. Although the median number of SARS-CoV-2-reactive clonotypes went up from roughly 19 after infection to more than 30 after vaccination, the increase was not significant. In convalescent patients, nearly all vaccine-specific clones (304 of 307) were found to be mono-reactive for SARS-CoV-2 spike rather than cross-reactive with common cold coronaviruses.

This sequence originates from a human donor who had recovered from COVID-19. Specimen: CD4+ T cells from blood, cultured in vitro.

Here is the DNA: TGTGCCAGCAGCTCGGAGAGCACCGGGGAGCTGTTTTTT. Translated, it gives CASSSESTGELFF. The V and J genes are TRBV7-6 and TRBJ2-2; the D gene is unclear. In the germline V gene, CDR1 corresponds to SGHVS and CDR2 to FNYEAQ. The CDR3 contains 13 residues, cysteine and phenylalanine counted. Only the CDR3 part of the read is kept: 39 bases, read in frame from the first base. The germline ends are 7 bases apart after V is trimmed by 4 bases and J by 4 bases.